This T cell receptor beta chain was retrieved from a study of cytomegalovirus exposure and HLA in healthy donors. Notes on the study in general: Some TCR beta chains (164 of them) were listed as cytomegalovirus-associated. Earlier analysis found most TCR beta V segments productive about 90% or about 30% of the time. The number of N-insertions in an Asian-associated ancestry cluster was reportedly below the 666-donor mean in a later analysis.

Donors counted as nominally healthy when sampled, yet unrecorded immune exposures were likely. On this clone itself: Its specificity is not known.

With V trimmed by 0 bases and J by 7 bases, 2 bases remained unmatched. The CDR3 totals 14 residues. The V gene's germline CDR1 is SGHTA and CDR2 FQGNSA. The PCR ran on 60 Vbeta and 13 Jbeta primers. Sequencing used immunoSEQ multiplex PCR; TCRdb keeps in-frame clones, though not all of them. Its table records 200,000 or so clones. The source material was PBMCs. This sequence joins TRBV7-2 and TRBJ2-1; 8 bases line up with TRBD2. This TCR derives from a girl aged 2 to 9 in good health and CMV-seropositive. The CDR3 region has the DNA TGTGCCAGCAGCTTAGCCACGGGGGGGAATGAGCAGTTCTTC. This gives the protein CASSLATGGNEQFF.